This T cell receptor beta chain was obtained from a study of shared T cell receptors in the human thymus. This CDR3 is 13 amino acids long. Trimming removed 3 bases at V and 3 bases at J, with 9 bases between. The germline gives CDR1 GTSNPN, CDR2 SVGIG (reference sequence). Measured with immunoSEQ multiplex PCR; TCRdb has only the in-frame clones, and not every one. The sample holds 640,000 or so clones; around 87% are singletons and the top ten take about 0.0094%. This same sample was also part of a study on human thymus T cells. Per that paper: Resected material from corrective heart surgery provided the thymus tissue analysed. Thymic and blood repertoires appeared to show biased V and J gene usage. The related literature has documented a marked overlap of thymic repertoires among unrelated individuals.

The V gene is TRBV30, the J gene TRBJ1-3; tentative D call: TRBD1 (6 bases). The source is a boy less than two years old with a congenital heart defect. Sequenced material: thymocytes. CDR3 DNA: TGTGCCTGGAGACAGGGATTTGGAAACACCATATATTTT. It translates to CAWRQGFGNTIYF.